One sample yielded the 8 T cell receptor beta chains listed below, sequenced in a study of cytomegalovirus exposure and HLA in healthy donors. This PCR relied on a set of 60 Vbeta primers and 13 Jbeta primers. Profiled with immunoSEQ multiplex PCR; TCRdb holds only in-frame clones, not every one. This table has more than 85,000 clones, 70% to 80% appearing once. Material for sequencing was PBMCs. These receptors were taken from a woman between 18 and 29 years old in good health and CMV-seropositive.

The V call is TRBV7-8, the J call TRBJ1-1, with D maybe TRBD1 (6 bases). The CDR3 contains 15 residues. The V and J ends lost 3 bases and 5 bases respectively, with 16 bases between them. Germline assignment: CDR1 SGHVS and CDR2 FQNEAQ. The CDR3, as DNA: TGTGCCAGCAGCTTCACCGGGGGGGGGCGAACTGAAGCTTTCTTT. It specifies CASSFTGGGRTEAFF. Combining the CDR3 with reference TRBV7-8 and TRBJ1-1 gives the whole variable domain GAGVSQSPRYKVAKRGQDVALRCDPISGHVSLFWYQQALGQGPEFLTYFQNEAQLDKSGLPSDRFFAERPEGSVSTLKIQRTQQEDSAVYLCASSFTGGGRTEAFFGQGTRLTVV.

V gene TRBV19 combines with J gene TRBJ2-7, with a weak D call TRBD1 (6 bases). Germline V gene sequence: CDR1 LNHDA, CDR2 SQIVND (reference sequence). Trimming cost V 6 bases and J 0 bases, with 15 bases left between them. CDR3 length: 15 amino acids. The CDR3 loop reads CASRSSDRPSYEQYF. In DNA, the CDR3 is TGTGCCAGTAGATCTTCGGACAGACCCTCCTACGAGCAGTACTTC. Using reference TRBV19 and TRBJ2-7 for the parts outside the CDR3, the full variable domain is DGGITQSPKYLFRKEGQNVTLSCEQNLNHDAMYWYRQDPGQGLRLIYYSQIVNDFQKGDIAEGYSVSREKKESFPLTVTSAQKNPTAFYLCASRSSDRPSYEQYFGPGTRLTVT.

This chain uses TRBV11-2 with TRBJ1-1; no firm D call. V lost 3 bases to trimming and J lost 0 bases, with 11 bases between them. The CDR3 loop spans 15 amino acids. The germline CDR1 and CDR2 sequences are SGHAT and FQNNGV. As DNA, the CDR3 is TGTGCCAGCAGCTTTCGGGGTGGGGTGAACACTGAAGCTTTCTTT. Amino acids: CASSFRGGVNTEAFF.

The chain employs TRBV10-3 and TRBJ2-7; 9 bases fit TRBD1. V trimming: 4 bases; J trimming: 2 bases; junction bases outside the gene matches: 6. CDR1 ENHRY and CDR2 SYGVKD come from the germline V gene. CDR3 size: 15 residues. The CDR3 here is CAISGMDRGPYEQYF. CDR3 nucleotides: TGTGCCATCAGTGGGATGGACAGGGGACCCTACGAGCAGTACTTC.

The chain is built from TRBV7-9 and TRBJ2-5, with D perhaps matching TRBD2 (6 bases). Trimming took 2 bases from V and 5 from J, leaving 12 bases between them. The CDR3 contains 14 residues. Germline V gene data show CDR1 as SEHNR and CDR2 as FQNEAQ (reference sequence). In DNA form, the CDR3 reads TGTGCCAGCAGCTTACCGTTCGCGGGGGAGACCCAGTACTTC. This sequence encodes CASSLPFAGETQYF.

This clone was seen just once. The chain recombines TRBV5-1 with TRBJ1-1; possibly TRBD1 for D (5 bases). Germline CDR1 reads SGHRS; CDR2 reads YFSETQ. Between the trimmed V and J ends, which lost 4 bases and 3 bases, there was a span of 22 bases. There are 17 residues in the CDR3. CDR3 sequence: CASSHGGVIVGDTEAFF. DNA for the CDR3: TGCGCCAGCAGCCACGGGGGGGTTATAGTAGGGGACACTGAAGCTTTCTTT.

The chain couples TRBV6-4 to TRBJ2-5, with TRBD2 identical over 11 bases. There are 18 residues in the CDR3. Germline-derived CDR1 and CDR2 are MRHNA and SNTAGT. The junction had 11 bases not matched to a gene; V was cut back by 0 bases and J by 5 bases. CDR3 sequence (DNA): TGTGCCAGCAGTGACTCGAGGGCTAGCGGGAGGTTACCCGAGACCCAGTACTTC. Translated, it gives CASSDSRASGRLPETQYF.

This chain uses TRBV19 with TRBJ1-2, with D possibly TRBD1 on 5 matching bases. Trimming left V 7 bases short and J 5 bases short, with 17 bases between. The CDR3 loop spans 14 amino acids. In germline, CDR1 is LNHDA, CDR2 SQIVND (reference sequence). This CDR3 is CASTATAGAYGYTF. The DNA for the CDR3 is TGTGCCAGTACCGCGACAGCCGGAGCTTATGGCTACACCTTC.